A single TCR beta chain is shown here with its context. PCR involved 60 Vbeta and 13 Jbeta primers. Sequenced by immunoSEQ multiplex PCR; TCRdb stores in-frame clones only, minus some. The sample has roughly 120,000 clones; roughly 74% are singletons. These data originate in a study of cytomegalovirus exposure and HLA in healthy donors. Trimming shortened V by 2 bases and J by 8 bases, and 13 bases separated the two germline ends. This CDR3 is built from 13 residues. The V gene's germline CDR1 is SGHRS and CDR2 YFSETQ. This receptor was taken from a woman between 50 and 59 years old in good health and CMV-seropositive. The V call is TRBV5-1, the J call TRBJ1-2, with D perhaps TRBD1 (5 bases). Sequences were obtained from PBMCs. In DNA, the CDR3 is TGCGCCAGCAGCTTAATAGGGGCGGACGGCTACACCTTC. It codes for CASSLIGADGYTF.